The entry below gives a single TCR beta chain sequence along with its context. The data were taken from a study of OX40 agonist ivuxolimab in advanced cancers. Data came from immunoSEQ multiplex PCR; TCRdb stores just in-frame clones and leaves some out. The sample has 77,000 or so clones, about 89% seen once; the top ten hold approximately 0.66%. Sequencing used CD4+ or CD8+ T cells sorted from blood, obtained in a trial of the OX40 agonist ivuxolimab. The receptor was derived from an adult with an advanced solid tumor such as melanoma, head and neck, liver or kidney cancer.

CDR3: CASRERGLFYNEQFF. The CDR3 DNA is TGTGCCAGCAGGGAAAGAGGACTCTTCTACAATGAGCAGTTCTTC. The gene calls are TRBV5-6 and TRBJ2-1, with D possibly being TRBD2 (5 bases). Trimming removed 5 bases from V and 3 bases from J, with 15 bases in between. The germline CDR1 and CDR2 sequences are SGHDT and YYEEEE. This CDR3 comprises 15 residues.